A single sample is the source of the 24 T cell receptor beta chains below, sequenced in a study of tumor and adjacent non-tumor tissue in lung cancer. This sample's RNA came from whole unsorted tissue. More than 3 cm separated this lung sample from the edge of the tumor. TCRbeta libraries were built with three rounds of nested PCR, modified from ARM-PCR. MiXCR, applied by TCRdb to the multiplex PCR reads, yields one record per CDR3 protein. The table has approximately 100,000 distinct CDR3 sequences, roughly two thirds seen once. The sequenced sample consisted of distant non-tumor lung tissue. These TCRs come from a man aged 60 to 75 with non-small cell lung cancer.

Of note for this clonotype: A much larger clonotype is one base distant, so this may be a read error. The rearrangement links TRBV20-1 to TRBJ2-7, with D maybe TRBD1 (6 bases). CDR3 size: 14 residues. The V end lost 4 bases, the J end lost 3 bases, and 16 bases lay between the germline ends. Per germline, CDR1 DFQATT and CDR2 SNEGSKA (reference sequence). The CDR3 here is CSATLPGQNYEQYF. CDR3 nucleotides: TGCAGTGCTACTCTCCCTGGACAGAACTACGAGCAGTACTTC.

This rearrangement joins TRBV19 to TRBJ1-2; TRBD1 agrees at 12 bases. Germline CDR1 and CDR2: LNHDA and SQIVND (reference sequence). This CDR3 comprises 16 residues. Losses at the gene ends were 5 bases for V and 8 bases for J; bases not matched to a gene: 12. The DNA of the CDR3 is TGTGCCAGTAGTGGACGGGACAGGGGGCGCGAGGACGGCTACACCTTC. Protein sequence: CASSGRDRGREDGYTF. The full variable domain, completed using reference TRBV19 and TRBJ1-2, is DGGITQSPKYLFRKEGQNVTLSCEQNLNHDAMYWYRQDPGQGLRLIYYSQIVNDFQKGDIAEGYSVSREKKESFPLTVTSAQKNPTAFYLCASSGRDRGREDGYTFGSGTRLTVV.

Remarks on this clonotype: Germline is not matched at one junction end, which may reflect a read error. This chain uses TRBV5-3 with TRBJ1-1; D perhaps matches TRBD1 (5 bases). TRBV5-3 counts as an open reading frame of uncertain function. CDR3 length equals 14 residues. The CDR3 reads CDRSIYRDDTEAFF. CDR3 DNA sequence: TGTGACAGAAGCATCTACCGGGACGACACAGAAGCTTTCTTT.

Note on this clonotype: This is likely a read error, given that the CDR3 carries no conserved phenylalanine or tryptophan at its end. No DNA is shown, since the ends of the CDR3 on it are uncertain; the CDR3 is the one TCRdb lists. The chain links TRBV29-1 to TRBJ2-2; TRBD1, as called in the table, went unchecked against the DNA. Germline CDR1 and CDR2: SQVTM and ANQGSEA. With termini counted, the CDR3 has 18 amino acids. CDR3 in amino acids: CSVEVGGQDIANTGELFY.

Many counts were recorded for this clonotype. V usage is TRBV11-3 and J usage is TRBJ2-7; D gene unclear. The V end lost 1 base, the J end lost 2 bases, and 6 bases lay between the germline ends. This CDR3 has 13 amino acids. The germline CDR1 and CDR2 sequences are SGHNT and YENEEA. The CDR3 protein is CASSLGLAYEQYF. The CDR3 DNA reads TGTGCCAGCAGCTTAGGGCTAGCCTACGAGCAGTACTTC.

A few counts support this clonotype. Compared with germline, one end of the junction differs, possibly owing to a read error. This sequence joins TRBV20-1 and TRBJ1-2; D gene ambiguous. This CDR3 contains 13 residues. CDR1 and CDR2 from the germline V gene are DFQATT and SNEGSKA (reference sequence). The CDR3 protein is CSASLVANYGYAF. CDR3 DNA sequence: TGCAGTGCTAGTTTGGTGGCTAACTACGGCTACGCCTTC.

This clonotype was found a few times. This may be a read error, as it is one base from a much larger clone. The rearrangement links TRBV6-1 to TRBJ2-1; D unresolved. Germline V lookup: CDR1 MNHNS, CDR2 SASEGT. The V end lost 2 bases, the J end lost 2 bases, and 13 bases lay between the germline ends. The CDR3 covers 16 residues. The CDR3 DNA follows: TGTGCCAGCAGTGAAAGGGATGGGCTGCCCTACAATGAGCAGTTCTTC. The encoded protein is CASSERDGLPYNEQFF.

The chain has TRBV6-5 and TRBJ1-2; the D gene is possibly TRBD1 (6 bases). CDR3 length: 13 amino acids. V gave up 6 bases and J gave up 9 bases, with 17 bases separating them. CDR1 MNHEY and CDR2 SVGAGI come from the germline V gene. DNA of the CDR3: TGTGCCAGCAGGGGAGGACAGCCTGATAGCTACACCTTC. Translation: CASRGGQPDSYTF.

DNA of the CDR3: TGCGCCAGCAGCTTGCAACCGGGACTAACTGATCCTTTCTTT. It specifies CASSLQPGLTDPFF. The chain recombines TRBV5-1 with TRBJ1-1; maybe TRBD1 (5 bases). From germline, CDR1 is SGHRS and CDR2 YFSETQ. Between the trimmed V and J ends, which lost 1 base and 12 bases, there was a span of 19 bases. The CDR3 runs 14 residues.

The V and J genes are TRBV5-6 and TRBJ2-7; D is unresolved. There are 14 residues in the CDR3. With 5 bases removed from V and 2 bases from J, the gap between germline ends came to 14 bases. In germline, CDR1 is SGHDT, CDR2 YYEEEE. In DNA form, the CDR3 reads TGTGCCAGCAGTTTCACCACAACAACCTACGAGCAGTACTTC. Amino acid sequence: CASSFTTTTYEQYF.

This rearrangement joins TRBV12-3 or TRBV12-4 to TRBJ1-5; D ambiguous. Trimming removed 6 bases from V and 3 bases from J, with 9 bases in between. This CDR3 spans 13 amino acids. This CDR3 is CASSLMINQPQHF. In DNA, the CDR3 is TGTGCCAGCAGCTTAATGATCAATCAGCCCCAGCATTTT.

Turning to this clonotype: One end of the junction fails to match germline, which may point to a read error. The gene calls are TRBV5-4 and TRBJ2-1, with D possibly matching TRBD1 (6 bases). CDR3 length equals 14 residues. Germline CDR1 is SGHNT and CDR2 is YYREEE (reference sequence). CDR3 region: CTSRIGGSYNEQFF. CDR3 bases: TGTACCAGCAGGATAGGGGGCTCCTACAATGAGCAGTTCTTC.

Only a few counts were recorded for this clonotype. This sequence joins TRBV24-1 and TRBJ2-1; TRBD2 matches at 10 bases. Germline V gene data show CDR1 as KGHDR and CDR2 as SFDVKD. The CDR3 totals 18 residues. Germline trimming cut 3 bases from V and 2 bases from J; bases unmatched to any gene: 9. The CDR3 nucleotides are TGTGCCACCAGTGATCCAGACCCTACTAGCGGGACCTACAATGAGCAGTTCTTC. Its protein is CATSDPDPTSGTYNEQFF.

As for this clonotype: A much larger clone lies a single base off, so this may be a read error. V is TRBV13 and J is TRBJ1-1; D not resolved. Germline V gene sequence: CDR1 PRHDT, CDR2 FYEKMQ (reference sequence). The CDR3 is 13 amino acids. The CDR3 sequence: CVSSFKQNTEAFF. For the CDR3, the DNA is TGTGTCAGCAGCTTCAAGCAGAACACTGAAGCTTTCTTT.

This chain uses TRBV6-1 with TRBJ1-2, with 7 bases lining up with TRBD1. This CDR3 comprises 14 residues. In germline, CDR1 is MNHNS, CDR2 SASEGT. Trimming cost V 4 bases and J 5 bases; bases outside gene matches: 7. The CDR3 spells CASSAGQRLYGYTF. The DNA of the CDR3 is TGTGCCAGCAGTGCGGGACAGAGATTATATGGCTACACCTTC.

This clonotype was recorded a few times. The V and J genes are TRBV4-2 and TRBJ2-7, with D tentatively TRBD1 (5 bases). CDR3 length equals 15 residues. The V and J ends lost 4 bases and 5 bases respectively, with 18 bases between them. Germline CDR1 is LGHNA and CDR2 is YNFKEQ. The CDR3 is CASSPGDSDSHEQYF. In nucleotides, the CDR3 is TGTGCCAGCAGCCCCGGTGATTCCGACAGCCACGAGCAGTACTTC.

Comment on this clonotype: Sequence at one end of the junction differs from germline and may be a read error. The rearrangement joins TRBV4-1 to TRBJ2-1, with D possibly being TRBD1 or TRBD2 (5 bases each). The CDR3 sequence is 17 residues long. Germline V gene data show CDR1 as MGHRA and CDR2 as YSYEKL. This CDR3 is CANSQELWDGIYNEQFF. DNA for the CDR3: TGCGCCAACAGCCAAGAACTGTGGGACGGGATCTACAATGAGCAATTCTTC.

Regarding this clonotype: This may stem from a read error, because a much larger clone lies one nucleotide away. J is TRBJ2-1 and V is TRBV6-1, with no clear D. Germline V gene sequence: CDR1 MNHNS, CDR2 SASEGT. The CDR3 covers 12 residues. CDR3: CTSSVFNNEQFF. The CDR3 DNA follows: TGTACCAGCAGCGTCTTTAACAATGAGCAGTTCTTC.

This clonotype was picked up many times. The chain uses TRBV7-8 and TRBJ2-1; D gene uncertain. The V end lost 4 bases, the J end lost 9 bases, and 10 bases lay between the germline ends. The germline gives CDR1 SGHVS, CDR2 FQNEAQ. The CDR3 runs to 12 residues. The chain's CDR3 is CASSSLFSEQFF. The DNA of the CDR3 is TGTGCCAGCAGCTCCCTTTTCAGTGAGCAGTTCTTC. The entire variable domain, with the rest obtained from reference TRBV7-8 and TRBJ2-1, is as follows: GAGVSQSPRYKVAKRGQDVALRCDPISGHVSLFWYQQALGQGPEFLTYFQNEAQLDKSGLPSDRFFAERPEGSVSTLKIQRTQQEDSAVYLCASSSLFSEQFFGPGTRLTVL.

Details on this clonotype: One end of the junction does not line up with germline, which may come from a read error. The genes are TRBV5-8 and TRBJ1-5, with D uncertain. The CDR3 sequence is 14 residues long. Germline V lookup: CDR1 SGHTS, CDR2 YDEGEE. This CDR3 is CVSCLDPGMQPQHF. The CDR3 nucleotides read TGTGTCAGCTGCTTGGACCCCGGTATGCAGCCCCAGCATTTT.

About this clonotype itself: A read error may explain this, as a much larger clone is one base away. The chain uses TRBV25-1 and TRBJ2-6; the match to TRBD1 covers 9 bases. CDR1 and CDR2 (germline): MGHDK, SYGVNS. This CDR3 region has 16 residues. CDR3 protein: CASKGQGFSGANVLSF. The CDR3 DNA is TGTGCCAGCAAAGGACAGGGGTTCTCTGGGGCCAACGTCCTGAGTTTC.

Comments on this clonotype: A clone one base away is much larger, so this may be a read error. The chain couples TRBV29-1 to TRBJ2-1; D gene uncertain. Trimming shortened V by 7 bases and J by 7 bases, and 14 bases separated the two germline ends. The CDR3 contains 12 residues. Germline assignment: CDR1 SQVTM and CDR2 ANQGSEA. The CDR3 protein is CSAGLDKNEQFF. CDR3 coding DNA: TGCAGCGCTGGGCTTGATAAAAATGAGCAGTTCTTC.

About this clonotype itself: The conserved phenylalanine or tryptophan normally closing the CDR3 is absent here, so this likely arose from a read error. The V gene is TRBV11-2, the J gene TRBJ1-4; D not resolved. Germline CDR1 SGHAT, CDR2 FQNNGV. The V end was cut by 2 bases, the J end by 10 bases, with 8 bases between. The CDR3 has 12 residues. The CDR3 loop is CASSLLGRKLFS. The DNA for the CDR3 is TGTGCCAGCAGCTTACTTGGAAGAAAACTGTTTTCT.

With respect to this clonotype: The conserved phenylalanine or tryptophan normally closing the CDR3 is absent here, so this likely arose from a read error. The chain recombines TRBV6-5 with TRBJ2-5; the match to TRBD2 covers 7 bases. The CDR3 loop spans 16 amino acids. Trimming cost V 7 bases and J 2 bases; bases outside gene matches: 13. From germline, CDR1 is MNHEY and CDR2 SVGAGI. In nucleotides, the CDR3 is TGTGCCAGCATCCAGAGGTGGGGGGGTTGGCAAGAGACCCAGTACCTC. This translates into CASIQRWGGWQETQYL.